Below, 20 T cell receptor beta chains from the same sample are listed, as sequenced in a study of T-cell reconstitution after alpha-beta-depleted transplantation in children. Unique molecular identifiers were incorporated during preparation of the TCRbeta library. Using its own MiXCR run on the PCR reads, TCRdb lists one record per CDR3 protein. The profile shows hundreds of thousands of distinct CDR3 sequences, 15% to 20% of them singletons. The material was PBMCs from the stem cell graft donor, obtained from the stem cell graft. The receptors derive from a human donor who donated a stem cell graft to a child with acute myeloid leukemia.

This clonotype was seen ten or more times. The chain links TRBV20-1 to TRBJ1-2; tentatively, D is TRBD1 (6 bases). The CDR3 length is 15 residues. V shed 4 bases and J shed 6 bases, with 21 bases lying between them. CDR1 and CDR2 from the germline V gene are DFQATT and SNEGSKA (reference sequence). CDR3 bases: TGCAGTGCTACATTACGACAGGTCGGCTCCCATGGCTACACCTTC. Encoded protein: CSATLRQVGSHGYTF.

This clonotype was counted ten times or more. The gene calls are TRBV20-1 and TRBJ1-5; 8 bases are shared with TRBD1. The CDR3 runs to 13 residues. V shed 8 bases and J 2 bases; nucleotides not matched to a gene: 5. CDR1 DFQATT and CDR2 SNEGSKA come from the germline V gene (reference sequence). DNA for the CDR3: TGCAGTTCAGGGGGCAAGGGCAATCAGCCCCAGCATTTT. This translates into CSSGGKGNQPQHF.

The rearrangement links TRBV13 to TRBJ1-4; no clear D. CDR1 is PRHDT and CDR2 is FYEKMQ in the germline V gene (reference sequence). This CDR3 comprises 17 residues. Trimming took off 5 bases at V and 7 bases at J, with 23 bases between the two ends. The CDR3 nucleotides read TGTGCCAGCAGCCTCGGGAGGGCCCCCTTCGTTACTGAAAAACTGTTTTTT. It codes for CASSLGRAPFVTEKLFF.

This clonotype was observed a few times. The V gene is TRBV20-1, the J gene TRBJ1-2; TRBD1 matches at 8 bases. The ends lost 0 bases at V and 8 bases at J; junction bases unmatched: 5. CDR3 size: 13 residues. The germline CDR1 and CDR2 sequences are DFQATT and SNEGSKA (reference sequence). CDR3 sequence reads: CSARENQGAGYTF. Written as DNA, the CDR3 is TGCAGTGCTAGAGAGAATCAGGGGGCCGGCTACACCTTC.

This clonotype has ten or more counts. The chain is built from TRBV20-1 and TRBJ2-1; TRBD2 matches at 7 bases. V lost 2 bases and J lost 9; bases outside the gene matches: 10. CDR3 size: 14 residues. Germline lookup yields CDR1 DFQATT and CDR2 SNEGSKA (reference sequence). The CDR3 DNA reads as TGCAGTGCTAGAAAGAGGAGCGGGGTAGGTGAGCAGTTCTTC. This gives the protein CSARKRSGVGEQFF.

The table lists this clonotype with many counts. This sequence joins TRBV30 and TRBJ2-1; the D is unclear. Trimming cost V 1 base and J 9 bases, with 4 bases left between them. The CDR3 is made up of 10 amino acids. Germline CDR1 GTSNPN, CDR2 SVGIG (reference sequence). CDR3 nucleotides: TGTGCCTGGAGTGGAGGTGAGCAGTTCTTC. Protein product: CAWSGGEQFF.

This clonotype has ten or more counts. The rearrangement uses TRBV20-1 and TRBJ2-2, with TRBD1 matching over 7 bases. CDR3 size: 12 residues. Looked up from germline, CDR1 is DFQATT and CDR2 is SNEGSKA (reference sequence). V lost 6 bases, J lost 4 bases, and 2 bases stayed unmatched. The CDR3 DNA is TGCAGTGCCAGACAGGGCACCGGGGAGCTGTTTTTT. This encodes CSARQGTGELFF.

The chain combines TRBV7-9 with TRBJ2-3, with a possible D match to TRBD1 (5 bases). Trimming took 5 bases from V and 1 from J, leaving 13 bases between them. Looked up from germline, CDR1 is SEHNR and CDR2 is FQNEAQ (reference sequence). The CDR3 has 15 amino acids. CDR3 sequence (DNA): TGTGCCAGCAGCCCCAGGGAAACACGCACAGATACGCAGTATTTT. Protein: CASSPRETRTDTQYF.

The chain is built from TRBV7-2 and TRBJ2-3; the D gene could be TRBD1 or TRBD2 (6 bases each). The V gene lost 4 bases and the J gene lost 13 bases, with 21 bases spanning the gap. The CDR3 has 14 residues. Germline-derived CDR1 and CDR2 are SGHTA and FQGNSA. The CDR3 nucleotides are TGTGCCAGCAGCTCCGTGGGGGGCGCGGGTTCGGAGTATTTT. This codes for CASSSVGGAGSEYF. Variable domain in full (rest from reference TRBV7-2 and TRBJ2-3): GAGVSQSPSNKVTEKGKDVELRCDPISGHTALYWYRQSLGQGLEFLIYFQGNSAPDKSGLPSDRFSAERTGGSVSTLTIQRTQQEDSAVYLCASSSVGGAGSEYFGPGTRLTVL.

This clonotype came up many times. CDR3 nucleotide sequence: TGTGCCAGCAGCCCTACGACAGGTAGCACAGATACGCAGTATTTT. It specifies CASSPTTGSTDTQYF. This chain links TRBV7-9 with TRBJ2-3, with D possibly matching TRBD1 (6 bases). V was trimmed by 5 bases and J by 0 bases, leaving 12 bases between them. Germline V gene data show CDR1 as SEHNR and CDR2 as FQNEAQ (reference sequence). The CDR3 length is 15 residues.

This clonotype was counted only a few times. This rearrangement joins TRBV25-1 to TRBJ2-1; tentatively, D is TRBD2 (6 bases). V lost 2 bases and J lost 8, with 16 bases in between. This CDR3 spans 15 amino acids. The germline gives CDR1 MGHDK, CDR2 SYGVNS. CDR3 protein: CASSELRGGRDEQFF. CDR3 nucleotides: TGTGCCAGCAGTGAACTGCGGGGAGGCAGGGATGAGCAGTTCTTC.

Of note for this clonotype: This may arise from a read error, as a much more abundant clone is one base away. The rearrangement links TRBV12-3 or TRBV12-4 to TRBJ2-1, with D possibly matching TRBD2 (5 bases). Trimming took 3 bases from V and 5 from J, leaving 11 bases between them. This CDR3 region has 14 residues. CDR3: CASSFGLADNEQFF. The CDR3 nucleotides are TGTGCCAGCAGTTTCGGGCTAGCCGACAATGAGCAGTTCTTC.

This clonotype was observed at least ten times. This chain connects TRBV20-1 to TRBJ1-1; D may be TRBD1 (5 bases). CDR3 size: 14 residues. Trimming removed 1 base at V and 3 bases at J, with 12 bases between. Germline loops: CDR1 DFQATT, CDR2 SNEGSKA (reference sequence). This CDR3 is CSARGGGTDTEAFF. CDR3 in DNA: TGCAGTGCTAGAGGGGGGGGGACGGACACTGAAGCTTTCTTT.

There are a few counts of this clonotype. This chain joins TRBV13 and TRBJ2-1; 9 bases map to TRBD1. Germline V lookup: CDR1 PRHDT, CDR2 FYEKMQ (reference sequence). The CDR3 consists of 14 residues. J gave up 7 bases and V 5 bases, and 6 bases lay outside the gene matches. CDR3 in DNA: TGTGCCAGCAGCCTAACCGGGACAGGGAATGAGCAGTTCTTC. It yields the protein CASSLTGTGNEQFF.

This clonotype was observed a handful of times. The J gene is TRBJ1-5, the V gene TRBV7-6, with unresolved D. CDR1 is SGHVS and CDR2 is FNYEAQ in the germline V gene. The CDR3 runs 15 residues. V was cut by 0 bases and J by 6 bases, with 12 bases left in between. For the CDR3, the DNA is TGTGCCAGCAGCTTAGCCCCCGGCGATGTTCAGCCCCAGCATTTT. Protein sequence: CASSLAPGDVQPQHF.

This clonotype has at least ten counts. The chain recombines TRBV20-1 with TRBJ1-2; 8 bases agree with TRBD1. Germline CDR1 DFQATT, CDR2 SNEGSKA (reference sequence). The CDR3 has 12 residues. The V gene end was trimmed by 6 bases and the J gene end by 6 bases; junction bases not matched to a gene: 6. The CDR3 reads CSATRTGNGYTF. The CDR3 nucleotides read TGCAGTGCCACCCGGACAGGGAATGGCTACACCTTC.

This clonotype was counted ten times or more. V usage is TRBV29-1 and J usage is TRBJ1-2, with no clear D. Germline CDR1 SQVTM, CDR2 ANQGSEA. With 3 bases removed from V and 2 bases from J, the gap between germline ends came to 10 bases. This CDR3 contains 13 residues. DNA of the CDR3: TGCAGCGTTGAGGGGTTTGCGAACTATGGCTACACCTTC. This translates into CSVEGFANYGYTF. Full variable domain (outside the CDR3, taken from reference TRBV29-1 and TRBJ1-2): SAVISQKPSRDICQRGTSLTIQCQVDSQVTMMFWYRQQPGQSLTLIATANQGSEATYESGFVIDKFPISRPNLTFSTLTVSNMSPEDSSIYLCSVEGFANYGYTFGSGTRLTVV.

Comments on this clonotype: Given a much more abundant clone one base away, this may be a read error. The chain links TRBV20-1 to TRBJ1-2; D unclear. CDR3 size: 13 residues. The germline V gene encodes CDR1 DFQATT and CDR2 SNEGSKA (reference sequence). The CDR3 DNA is TGCGGTGCTAGAGATCAGACCTACTATGGCTACACCTTC. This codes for CGARDQTYYGYTF.

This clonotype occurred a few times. This CDR3 reads CASRDSGGGSSYEQYF. The CDR3 DNA follows: TGCGCCAGCAGGGATAGCGGGGGGGGTAGCTCCTACGAGCAGTACTTC. V is TRBV10-2 and J is TRBJ2-7; TRBD2 agrees at 11 bases. CDR3 length: 16 residues. Germline trimming cut 6 bases from V and 0 bases from J; bases unmatched to any gene: 7. Germline assignment: CDR1 WSHSY and CDR2 SAAADI.

The CDR3 region is CASSTGLQKSNEQYV. The CDR3 coding sequence is TGTGCCAGCAGCACGGGACTTCAAAAGTCCAACGAGCAGTACGTC. V is TRBV11-2 and J is TRBJ2-7; possibly TRBD2 for D (6 bases). Germline CDR1 is SGHAT and CDR2 is FQNNGV. The CDR3 contains 15 residues. The germline V and J ends were trimmed by 5 bases and 5 bases, with 19 bases remaining between them.